This T cell receptor beta chain stems from a study of CD8+CD57+ T cells in acquired aplastic anemia. On the study more broadly: Isolated CD4+ and CD8+ cells, once sorted, yielded DNA averaging 3.2 ug.

Per the germline V gene, CDR1 is SQVTM and CDR2 is ANQGSEA. The J segment lost 9 bases and the V segment lost 1 base, leaving 8 bases of the junction unmatched. The CDR3 consists of 14 residues. Genomic DNA was employed as the template in profiling TCR beta VDJ and CDR3. One entry per CDR3 protein, called by TCRdb with MiXCR from the reads. This table has roughly 300,000 distinct CDR3 sequences, around three fifths appearing once. Study results and limitations: A significant difference in CD8+ Simpson's diversity between patients and controls was not found. Between patients and controls, 25 to 35 CD8+ CDR3 sequences were found in common.

This clonotype occurred a few times. The antigen is undetermined. The sequenced sample consisted of sorted CD4+, CD8+, or CD8+CD57+ T cells (not recorded which) from PBMCs. The V call is TRBV29-1, the J call TRBJ2-1; TRBD1 matches at 8 bases. This TCR was sampled from a human donor with severe aplastic anemia or a healthy control (not recorded which). Here the CDR3 DNA reads TGCAGCGTTGAAGGCCCGGGACAGGTCCTTGAGCAGTTCTTC. Translated: CSVEGPGQVLEQFF.